The T cell receptor beta chain described here comes from a study of cytomegalovirus exposure and HLA in healthy donors. Study results and caveats: Later analysis showed TCR association rates varying by HLA locus, highest for DRB1 and lowest for HLA-C.

This clone came up a few times. Its specificity is not known. After removal of 4 bases from V and 4 bases from J, the junction contained 5 bases not matched to a gene. Germline V gives CDR1 MGHRA, CDR2 YSYEKL. The CDR3 is made up of 14 amino acids. Amplification used 60 Vbeta primers and 13 Jbeta primers. Sequencing was performed with immunoSEQ multiplex PCR; in TCRdb, only in-frame clones are kept and a portion is missing. This sample has 95,000 to 150,000 clones, with roughly 83% found just once. This TCR was sampled from a man aged 18 to 30 in good health and CMV-seropositive. The sequenced sample consisted of PBMCs. The chain recombines TRBV4-1 with TRBJ2-3; 7 bases map to TRBD1. The CDR3 loop is CASSRNTGADTQYF. The CDR3 DNA reads as TGCGCCAGCAGCCGAAACACAGGGGCAGATACGCAGTATTTT.